This T cell receptor (beta chain) was obtained from a study of shared clonotypes between healthy human individuals. Study-level background: A few men and two women, aged 18 to 49, were donors. General study points: Few donors restricted represented genetic and exposure-history diversity. Incompleteness in sorted-subset sequencing, despite large depth, was shown by rarefaction.

Losses at the gene ends were 4 bases for V and 8 bases for J; bases not matched to a gene: 8. In germline, CDR1 is SEHNR, CDR2 FQNEAQ (reference sequence). The CDR3 is 14 residues long. CD45RO negativity and positive selection for CCR7 defined naive CD8 cells, a population that excluded terminally differentiated effector memory CD45RA+ cells. Method: immunoSEQ multiplex PCR; TCRdb's copy keeps in-frame clones and lacks some. The sample yields roughly 2,000,000 clones, approximately 95% seen once. To note about this clone: What it binds is not known.

The sequence derives from a man aged 18 to 30 in good health. The sequencing sample was made of naive CD8+ T cells sorted from blood. The rearrangement uses TRBV7-9 and TRBJ1-5; the match to TRBD1 covers 7 bases. The CDR3 nucleotides read TGTGCCAGCAGCTCAACAGGGGCGACGGAGCCCCAGCATTTT. It translates to CASSSTGATEPQHF.